These T cell receptor beta chains were read from a single sample in a study of early T cells in non-severe SARS-CoV-2 infection. TCRdb recomputed calls from the 5' RACE reads with MiXCR, one row per CDR3 protein. The sample includes around 58,000 distinct CDR3 sequences, around 14% of them seen just once. This specimen was whole blood, taken at baseline. The receptors here all came from an adult who was a healthcare worker with PCR-confirmed SARS-CoV-2 infection or an uninfected control (not recorded which). Each CDR3 is given with its conserved first and last residue. The order of the fields is CDR3 DNA, CDR3 protein, J gene, V gene, clone size, D gene. The D gene is left open where the match is weak. A clone size is listed for some rows: how often the clone was seen (once, few, many), or a class if it is expanded.

CDR3 DNA: TGTGCCAGCAGCTTAGAGAGAGGTTCGAGTACCTACAATGAGCAGTTCTTC
CDR3 protein: CASSLERGSSTYNEQFF
J gene: TRBJ2-1
V gene: TRBV11-2
clone size: many
D gene: .

CDR3 DNA: TGTGCCAGCAGCATCTTTGTAGGCGAGCAGTACTTC
CDR3 protein: CASSIFVGEQYF
J gene: TRBJ2-7
V gene: TRBV3-1
clone size: .
D gene: .

CDR3 DNA: TGTGCCAGCAGTTGGACTAGCGGGAACTACAATGAGCAGTTCTTC
CDR3 protein: CASSWTSGNYNEQFF
J gene: TRBJ2-1
V gene: TRBV6-1
clone size: few
D gene: TRBD2

CDR3 DNA: TGTGCCAGCAGTTTTCTAGCGGGAGGGCCGTGGACCCAGTACTTC
CDR3 protein: CASSFLAGGPWTQYF
J gene: TRBJ2-5
V gene: TRBV28
clone size: .
D gene: TRBD2

CDR3 DNA: TGCGCCAGCAGCTCGACAGGGGCAGCATACGAGCAGTACTTC
CDR3 protein: CASSSTGAAYEQYF
J gene: TRBJ2-7
V gene: TRBV5-1
clone size: few
D gene: TRBD1

CDR3 DNA: TGTGCCAGCAGGCAAAGCGGGGGGCATGGCTACACCTTC
CDR3 protein: CASRQSGGHGYTF
J gene: TRBJ1-2
V gene: TRBV6-1
clone size: few
D gene: .

CDR3 DNA: TGTGCCAGCAGCCGGCTAGTGAACACTGAAGCTTTCTTT
CDR3 protein: CASSRLVNTEAFF
J gene: TRBJ1-1
V gene: TRBV14
clone size: few
D gene: .

CDR3 DNA: TGTGCCAGCAGTGAGGGACAGGGGGATGTATACGAGCAGTACTTC
CDR3 protein: CASSEGQGDVYEQYF
J gene: TRBJ2-7
V gene: TRBV6-6
clone size: many
D gene: TRBD1

CDR3 DNA: TGTGCCAGCAGTCAACCCTCTCATACGCAGTATTTT
CDR3 protein: CASSQPSHTQYF
J gene: TRBJ2-3
V gene: TRBV28
clone size: many
D gene: .

CDR3 DNA: TGTGCCAGCAGCTTCCAGGGGGCCCACGAGCAGTACTTC
CDR3 protein: CASSFQGAHEQYF
J gene: TRBJ2-7
V gene: TRBV5-5
clone size: few
D gene: TRBD1

CDR3 DNA: TGCGCCAGCAGCTCCTCCGGAGATACGCAGTATTTT
CDR3 protein: CASSSSGDTQYF
J gene: TRBJ2-3
V gene: TRBV5-1
clone size: .
D gene: .

CDR3 DNA: TGTGCCACCAGTGATTCCAAAGCGGGGGGCGGCGCGACCCAGTACTTC
CDR3 protein: CATSDSKAGGGATQYF
J gene: TRBJ2-5
V gene: TRBV24-1
clone size: .
D gene: TRBD2

CDR3 DNA: TGTGCCAGCAGCCAGGGGACAGGGAGTAGGACAGATACGCAGTATTTT
CDR3 protein: CASSQGTGSRTDTQYF
J gene: TRBJ2-3
V gene: TRBV7-2
clone size: many
D gene: TRBD1

CDR3 DNA: TGTGCCAGCAGCTGGGGGAGGGGTACGAACACTGAAGCTTTCTTT
CDR3 protein: CASSWGRGTNTEAFF
J gene: TRBJ1-1
V gene: TRBV7-9
clone size: .
D gene: .

CDR3 DNA: TGCGCCAGCAGTCAAAGTCGTGGAGCTGAAGCTTTCTTT
CDR3 protein: CASSQSRGAEAFF
J gene: TRBJ1-1
V gene: TRBV10-1
clone size: .
D gene: .

CDR3 DNA: TGCAGTGCGAGACAGCGGGAGGGCCCCAGCGAGCAGTACTTC
CDR3 protein: CSARQREGPSEQYF
J gene: TRBJ2-7
V gene: TRBV20-1
clone size: .
D gene: TRBD2

CDR3 DNA: TGTGCCAGCAGCCAAGAAAGGGGCTATGAGCAGTTCTTC
CDR3 protein: CASSQERGYEQFF
J gene: TRBJ2-1
V gene: TRBV4-2
clone size: .
D gene: .

CDR3 DNA: TGTGCCAGCAGGTCGAGGGCATCGGGGCCTCGGGGCCCAGATACGCAGTATTTT
CDR3 protein: CASRSRASGPRGPDTQYF
J gene: TRBJ2-3
V gene: TRBV5-5
clone size: few
D gene: .

CDR3 DNA: TGTGCCAGCAGTTTAACACCCACAGGGGGCGCGGGGTTTACTTTCTTT
CDR3 protein: CASSLTPTGGAGFTFF
J gene: TRBJ1-1
V gene: TRBV27
clone size: few
D gene: TRBD1

CDR3 DNA: TGTGCCAGCAGTTTCCCCCCCTACGAGCAGTACTTC
CDR3 protein: CASSFPPYEQYF
J gene: TRBJ2-7
V gene: TRBV12-3/TRBV12-4
clone size: .
D gene: .

CDR3 DNA: TGCAGTGCGCAGGACAGGGCGCACACTGAAGCTTTCTTT
CDR3 protein: CSAQDRAHTEAFF
J gene: TRBJ1-1
V gene: TRBV20-1
clone size: .
D gene: TRBD1

CDR3 DNA: TGTGCCAGCAGCTTAGACAATTCGATCCACGAGCAGTACTTC
CDR3 protein: CASSLDNSIHEQYF
J gene: TRBJ2-7
V gene: TRBV11-2
clone size: .
D gene: .

CDR3 DNA: TGCAGTGCTAGTTCGCGGGCCAGGGGGTTATACGAGCAGTACTTC
CDR3 protein: CSASSRARGLYEQYF
J gene: TRBJ2-7
V gene: TRBV20-1
clone size: few
D gene: TRBD1

CDR3 DNA: TGTGCCTGGGGGCGAGGGGAGGCGGCTTTCTTT
CDR3 protein: CAWGRGEAAFF
J gene: TRBJ1-1
V gene: TRBV30
clone size: few
D gene: .

CDR3 DNA: TGTGCCAGCAGCCAAGCCGGGACCCACCAGCCCCAGCATTTT
CDR3 protein: CASSQAGTHQPQHF
J gene: TRBJ1-5
V gene: TRBV14
clone size: few
D gene: .

CDR3 DNA: TGTGCCAGCAGTTCTAACAGGGGAGGAGATACGCAGTATTTT
CDR3 protein: CASSSNRGGDTQYF
J gene: TRBJ2-3
V gene: TRBV12-3/TRBV12-4
clone size: .
D gene: .